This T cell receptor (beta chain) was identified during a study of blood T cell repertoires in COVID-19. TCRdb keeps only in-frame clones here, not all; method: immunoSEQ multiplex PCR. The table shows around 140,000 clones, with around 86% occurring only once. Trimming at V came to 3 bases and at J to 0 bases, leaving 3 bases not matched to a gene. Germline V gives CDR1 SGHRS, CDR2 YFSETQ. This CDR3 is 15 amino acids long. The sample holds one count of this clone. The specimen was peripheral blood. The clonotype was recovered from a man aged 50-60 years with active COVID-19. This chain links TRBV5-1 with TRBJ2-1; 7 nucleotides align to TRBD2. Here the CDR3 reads CASSSGGFSYNEQFF. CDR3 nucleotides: TGCGCCAGCAGCTCGGGGGGATTCTCCTACAATGAGCAGTTCTTC.